This TCR beta chain was sequenced for a study of regulatory T cells in long-lasting Graves disease. Study-wide points: Persistent disease showed a preference for TRBV28, TRBJ1-2 and TRBJ2-5. Persistent Graves' cases showed lower TCR diversity than newly diagnosed cases.

Specified time point: persistent/refractory GD, antithyroid drugs over 5 years with positive TRAb. PBMC RNA was the source of the TCR library. Clinicians diagnosed Graves' disease using American Thyroid Association guidelines. From each patient, around 8.9 milliliters of peripheral blood was drawn and collected into an EDTA anticoagulant tube. Trimming removed 0 bases at V and 4 bases at J, with 10 bases between. Germline V gene lookup returns CDR1 GTSNPN and CDR2 SVGIG (reference sequence). The CDR3 contains 14 residues. Construction of the TCR beta libraries employed iRepertoire HTBI primers in conjunction with Arm-PCR of CDR3 regions. From the multiplex PCR reads, TCRdb called clonotypes with MiXCR, one entry per CDR3 protein. The sample records 400,000 to 600,000 distinct CDR3 sequences, 20% to 25% being singletons. This clonotype occurred a few times. The antigen is not known.

The receptor was isolated from a female donor with Graves disease. The chain links TRBV30 to TRBJ1-5; D unresolved. The specimen comprised peripheral blood mononuclear cells (PBMCs), sampled when the disease was refractory, from a patient treated with antithyroid drugs. The CDR3 DNA is TGTGCCTGGAGTGTACGTCCGGCGAATCAGCCCCAGCATTTT. This encodes CAWSVRPANQPQHF.